This TCR beta chain stems from a study of blood T cell repertoires in COVID-19 (dated by TCRdb to 2020 to 2022). Some background on the complete study: Samples from collaborators originated in the United States, Italy and Spain and spanned both the acute and convalescent phases of COVID-19. The prospective study material was composed of cDNA or gDNA derived from T cells, B-cell-depleted T cells, or PBMCs. Deeply sampled blood TCRbeta repertoires from subjects exposed to, actively infected with, or recovered from COVID-19 were included in the dataset. The repertoires were released in a freely available public database meant as a resource for research on the immune response to SARS-CoV-2. The samples were drawn from two sources: the first 160 participants of the ongoing ImmuneRACE study, and some 1,300 subjects contributed by 6 global collaborators. Nearly every sample came with metadata listing a de-identified subject ID, COVID-19 status, age in years and sex. Where available, HLA class I and class II types were obtained from metadata supplied by the sample provider rather than from assay-based typing.

With regard to this clone: No antigen is known for it. No base quality information exists; no much larger clone differs at one position.

A second Seattle source provided samples from volunteer blood donors who had recovered from COVID-19. The collaborating institutions used their own protocols to collect whole blood in K2EDTA tubes. Collaborator samples were shipped for TCRbeta analysis as frozen whole blood, isolated PBMCs, or DNA extracted from either sample type. What the research found in general, with its limitations: How much clinical and demographic metadata was included differed by source and by participant, and the metadata was provided uncurated.

TCRbeta CDR3 regions were amplified from genomic DNA by means of the immunoSEQ Assay, a bias-controlled multiplex PCR. Per the authors' processing: Nucleated cell counts per sample were estimated from amplification of reference gene primers within the assay. To quantify the absolute abundance of each unique TCRbeta CDR3 rearrangement, sequence reads were collapsed and filtered. For each sample, productive Simpson clonality was calculated as the square root of Simpson's diversity index over productive rearrangements. TCRdb's version of the immuneACCESS table is confined to in-frame rearrangements and falls short of the full clone set. An unresolved V gene accounts for under half of the shortfall where checked; the remainder is of unknown origin. That table furnishes V, J and clone size, whereas the DNA furnished D and trimming. In all, the sample holds roughly 70,000 clones, and over 70% of those were seen once. The top ten constitute roughly 18% of the sample.

The germline V gene (reference sequence) sets CDR1 to LNHNV and CDR2 to YYDKDF. V is reduced by 1 base and J by 8 bases, leaving a spacing of 14 bases between them. The CDR3 measures 14 amino acids from cysteine to phenylalanine. The read is trimmed to its CDR3 DNA, 42 bases read in frame from base 1. This TCR derives from an older man who had recovered from COVID-19. Sequencing was done on a sample of peripheral blood. The chain uses TRBV15 and TRBJ1-1; the D gene lacks a confident call. For the CDR3, the sequence is CATSRGSGLGEAFF. At the DNA level, the sequence is TGTGCCACCAGCAGAGGATCCGGACTGGGAGAAGCTTTCTTT.